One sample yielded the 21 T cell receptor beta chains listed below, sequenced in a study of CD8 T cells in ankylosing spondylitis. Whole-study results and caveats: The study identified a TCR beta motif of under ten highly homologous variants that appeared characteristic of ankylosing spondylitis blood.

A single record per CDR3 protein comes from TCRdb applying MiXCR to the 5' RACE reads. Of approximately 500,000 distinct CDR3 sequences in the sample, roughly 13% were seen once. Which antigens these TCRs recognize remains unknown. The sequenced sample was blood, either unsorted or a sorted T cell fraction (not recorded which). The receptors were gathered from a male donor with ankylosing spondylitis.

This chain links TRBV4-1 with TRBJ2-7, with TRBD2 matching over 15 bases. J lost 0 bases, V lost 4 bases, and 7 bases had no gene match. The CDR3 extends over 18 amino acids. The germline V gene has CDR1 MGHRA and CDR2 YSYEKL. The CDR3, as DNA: TGCGCCAGCAGCCCGGGACTAGCGGGAGGAGGAAGCTCCTACGAGCAGTACGTC. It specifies CASSPGLAGGGSSYEQYV.

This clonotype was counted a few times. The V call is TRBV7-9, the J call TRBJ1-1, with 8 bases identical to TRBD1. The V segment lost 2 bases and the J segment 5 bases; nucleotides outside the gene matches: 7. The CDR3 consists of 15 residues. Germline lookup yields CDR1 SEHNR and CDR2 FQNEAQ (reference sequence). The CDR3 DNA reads TGTGCCAGCAGCTTAACAGGGGGTCGGCGTACTGAAGCTTTCTTT. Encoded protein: CASSLTGGRRTEAFF.

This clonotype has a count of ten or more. For the CDR3, the DNA is TGCAGTGCTGGGAGGGTAGGACTAGCGGACAATGAGCAGTTCTTC. Residues: CSAGRVGLADNEQFF. This chain joins TRBV20-1 and TRBJ2-1; 10 nucleotides align to TRBD2. CDR1 and CDR2 (germline): DFQATT, SNEGSKA (reference sequence). V trimming: 5 bases; J trimming: 5 bases; junction bases outside the gene matches: 9. The CDR3 runs 15 residues.

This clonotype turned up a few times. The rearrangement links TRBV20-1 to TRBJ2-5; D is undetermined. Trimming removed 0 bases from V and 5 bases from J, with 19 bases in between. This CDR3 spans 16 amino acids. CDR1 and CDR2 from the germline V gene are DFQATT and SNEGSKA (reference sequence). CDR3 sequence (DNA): TGCAGTGCTAGAGATCGGTATCAGTTTTTAGAGGAGACCCAGTACTTC. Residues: CSARDRYQFLEETQYF.

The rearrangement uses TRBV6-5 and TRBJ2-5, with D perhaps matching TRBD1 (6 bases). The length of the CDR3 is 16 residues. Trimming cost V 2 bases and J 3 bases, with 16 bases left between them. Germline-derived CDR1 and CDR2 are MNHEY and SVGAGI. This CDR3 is CASSYALTGLEETQYF. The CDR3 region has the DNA TGTGCCAGCAGTTACGCCCTAACAGGGCTTGAAGAGACCCAGTACTTC.

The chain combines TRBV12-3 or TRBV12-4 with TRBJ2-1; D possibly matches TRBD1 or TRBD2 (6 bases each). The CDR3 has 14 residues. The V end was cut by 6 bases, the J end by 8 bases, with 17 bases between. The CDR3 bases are TGTGCCAGCAGGATAAGACAGGAGGGGGATGAGCAGTTCTTC. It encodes CASRIRQEGDEQFF.

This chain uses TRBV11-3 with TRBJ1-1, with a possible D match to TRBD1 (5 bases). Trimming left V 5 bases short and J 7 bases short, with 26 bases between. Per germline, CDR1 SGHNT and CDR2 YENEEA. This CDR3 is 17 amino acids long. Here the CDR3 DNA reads TGTGCCAGCAGCCAACTCACATCGCGGGCCTACGACAGTGAAGCTTTCTTT. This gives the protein CASSQLTSRAYDSEAFF. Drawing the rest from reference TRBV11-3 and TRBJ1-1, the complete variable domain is EAGVVQSPRYKIIEKKQPVAFWCNPISGHNTLYWYLQNLGQGPELLIRYENEEAVDDSQLPKDRFSAERLKGVDSTLKIQPAELGDSAVYLCASSQLTSRAYDSEAFFGQGTRLTVV.

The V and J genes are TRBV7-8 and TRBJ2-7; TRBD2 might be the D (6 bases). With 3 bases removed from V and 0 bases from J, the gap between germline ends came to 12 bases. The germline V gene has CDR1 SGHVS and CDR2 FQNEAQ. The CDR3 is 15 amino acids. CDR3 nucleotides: TGTGCCAGCAGCTTCGGGACTCCAATCTCCTACGAGCAGTACTTC. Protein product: CASSFGTPISYEQYF.

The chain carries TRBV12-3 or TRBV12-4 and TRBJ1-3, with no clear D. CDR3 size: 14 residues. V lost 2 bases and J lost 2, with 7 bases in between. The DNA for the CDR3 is TGTGCCAGCAGTTTATCTGGTCCTGGAAACACCATATATTTT. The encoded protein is CASSLSGPGNTIYF.

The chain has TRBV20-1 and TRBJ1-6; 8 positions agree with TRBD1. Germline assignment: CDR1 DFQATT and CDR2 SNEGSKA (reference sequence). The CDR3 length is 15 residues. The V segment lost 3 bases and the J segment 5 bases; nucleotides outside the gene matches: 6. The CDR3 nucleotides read TGCAGTGCTAGGGACAGGGAAGTAAATAATTCACCCCTCCACTTT. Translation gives CSARDREVNNSPLHF.

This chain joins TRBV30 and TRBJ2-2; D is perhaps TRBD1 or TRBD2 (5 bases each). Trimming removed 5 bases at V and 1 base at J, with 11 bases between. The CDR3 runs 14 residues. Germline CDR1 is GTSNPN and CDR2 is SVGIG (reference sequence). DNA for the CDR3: TGTGCCTGGGATGGGACGGAGAACACCGGGGAGCTGTTTTTT. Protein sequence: CAWDGTENTGELFF.

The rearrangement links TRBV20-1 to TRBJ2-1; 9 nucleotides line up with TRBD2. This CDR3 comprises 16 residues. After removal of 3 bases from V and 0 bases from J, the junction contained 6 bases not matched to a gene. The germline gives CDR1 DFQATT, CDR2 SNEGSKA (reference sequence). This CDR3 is CSARGSGRPSYNEQFF. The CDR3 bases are TGCAGTGCTAGGGGTAGCGGGAGACCCTCCTACAATGAGCAGTTCTTC.

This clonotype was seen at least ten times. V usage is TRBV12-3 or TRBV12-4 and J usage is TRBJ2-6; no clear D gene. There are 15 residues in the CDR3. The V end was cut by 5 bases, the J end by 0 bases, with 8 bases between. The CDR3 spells CASSPSFSGANVLTF. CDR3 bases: TGTGCCAGCAGTCCTAGTTTCTCTGGGGCCAACGTCCTGACTTTC.

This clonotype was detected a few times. CDR3: CASSVGLAGDTDTQYF. The DNA for the CDR3 is TGCGCCAGCAGCGTGGGACTAGCGGGGGACACAGATACGCAGTATTTT. The J gene is TRBJ2-3, the V gene TRBV5-1; 14 bases fit TRBD2. Germline CDR1 and CDR2: SGHRS and YFSETQ. Trimming took 4 bases from V and 2 from J; bases not matched to a gene: 3. This CDR3 region has 16 residues.

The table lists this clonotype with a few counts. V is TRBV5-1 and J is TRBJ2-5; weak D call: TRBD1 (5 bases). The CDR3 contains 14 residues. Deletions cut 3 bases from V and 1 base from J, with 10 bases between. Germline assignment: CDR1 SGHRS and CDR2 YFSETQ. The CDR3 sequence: CASSSTEFQETQYF. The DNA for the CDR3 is TGCGCCAGCAGCTCGACAGAGTTCCAAGAGACCCAGTACTTC. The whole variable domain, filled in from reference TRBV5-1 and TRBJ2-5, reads KAGVTQTPRYLIKTRGQQVTLSCSPISGHRSVSWYQQTPGQGLQFLFEYFSETQRNKGNFPGRFSGRQFSNSRSEMNVSTLELGDSALYLCASSSTEFQETQYFGPGTRLLVL.

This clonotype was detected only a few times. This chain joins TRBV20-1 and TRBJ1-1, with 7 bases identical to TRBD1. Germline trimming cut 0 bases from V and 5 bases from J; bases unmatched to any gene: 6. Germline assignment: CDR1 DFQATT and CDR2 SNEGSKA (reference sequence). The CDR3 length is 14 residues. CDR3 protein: CSARDPTGVTEAFF. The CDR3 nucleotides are TGCAGTGCTAGAGACCCTACAGGGGTAACTGAAGCTTTCTTT.

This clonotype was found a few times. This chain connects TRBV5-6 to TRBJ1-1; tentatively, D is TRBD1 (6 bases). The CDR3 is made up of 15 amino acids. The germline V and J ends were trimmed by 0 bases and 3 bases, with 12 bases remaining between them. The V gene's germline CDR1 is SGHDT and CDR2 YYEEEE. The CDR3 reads CASSLGAGVYTEAFF. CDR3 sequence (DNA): TGTGCCAGCAGCTTGGGGGCAGGGGTCTACACTGAAGCTTTCTTT.

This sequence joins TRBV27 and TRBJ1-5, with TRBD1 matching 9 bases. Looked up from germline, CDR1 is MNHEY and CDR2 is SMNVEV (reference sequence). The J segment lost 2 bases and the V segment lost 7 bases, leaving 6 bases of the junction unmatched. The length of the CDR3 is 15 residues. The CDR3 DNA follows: TGTGCCAGCAAACCGGGACAGGGTCGCAATCAGCCCCAGCATTTT. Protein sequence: CASKPGQGRNQPQHF.

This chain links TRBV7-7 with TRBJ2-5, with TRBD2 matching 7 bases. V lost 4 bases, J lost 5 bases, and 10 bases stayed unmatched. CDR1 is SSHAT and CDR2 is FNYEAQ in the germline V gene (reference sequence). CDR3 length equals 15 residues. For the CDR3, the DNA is TGTGCCAGCAGCTCCACGCTAGCGGAGAGGGAGACCCAGTACTTC. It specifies CASSSTLAERETQYF.

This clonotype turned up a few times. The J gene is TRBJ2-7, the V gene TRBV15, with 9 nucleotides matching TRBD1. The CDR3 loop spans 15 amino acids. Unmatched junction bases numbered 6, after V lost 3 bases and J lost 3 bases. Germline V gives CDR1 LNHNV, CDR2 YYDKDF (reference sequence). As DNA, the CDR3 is TGTGCCACCAGCAGTAGGGGGGACAGGGACTACGAGCAGTACTTC. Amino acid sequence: CATSSRGDRDYEQYF.

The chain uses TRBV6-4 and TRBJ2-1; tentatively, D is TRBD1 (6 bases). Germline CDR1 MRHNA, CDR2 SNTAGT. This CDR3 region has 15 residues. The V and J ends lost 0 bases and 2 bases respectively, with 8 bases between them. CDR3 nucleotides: TGTGCCAGCAGTGACTCAGGGGACACCTACAATGAGCAGTTCTTC. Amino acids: CASSDSGDTYNEQFF.